Listed here are 26 T cell receptor beta chains from one sample, sequenced in a study of blood T cell repertoires in COVID-19. The data were produced by immunoSEQ multiplex PCR, yet TCRdb's version contains in-frame clones alone and is incomplete. In the table there are more than 350,000 clones, around 92% of which are singletons. Source material: peripheral blood. These receptors were taken from a woman aged 25 to 39 with COVID-19, enrolled during active disease.

The chain combines TRBV4-3 with TRBJ1-3; no definite D call. Trimming took off 0 bases at V and 0 bases at J, with 9 bases between the two ends. In germline, CDR1 is LGHNA, CDR2 YSLEER. This CDR3 has 16 residues. The CDR3 nucleotides read TGCGCCAGCAGCCAAGATCCAGGAACCTCTGGAAACACCATATATTTT. Translated: CASSQDPGTSGNTIYF.

This chain uses TRBV9 with TRBJ2-3; TRBD1 matches 7 bases. The germline V gene has CDR1 SGDLS and CDR2 YYNGEE. CDR3 length equals 13 residues. V lost 3 bases, J lost 4 bases, and 2 bases stayed unmatched. CDR3 bases: TGTGCCAGCAGCGAAGGGACAGCAGATACGCAGTATTTT. It encodes CASSEGTADTQYF. Full variable domain (rest looked up from reference TRBV9 and TRBJ2-3): DSGVTQTPKHLITATGQRVTLRCSPRSGDLSVYWYQQSLDQGLQFLIQYYNGEERAKGNILERFSAQQFPDLHSELNLSSLELGDSALYFCASSEGTADTQYFGPGTRLTVL.

The chain uses TRBV19 and TRBJ1-2; maybe TRBD1 (5 bases). The length of the CDR3 is 16 residues. The V and J ends lost 1 base and 7 bases respectively, with 19 bases between them. Germline lookup yields CDR1 LNHDA and CDR2 SQIVND (reference sequence). CDR3 protein: CASSIAGTTGRGGYTF. CDR3 bases: TGTGCCAGTAGTATAGCTGGGACTACAGGCCGTGGTGGCTACACCTTC.

This chain connects TRBV13 to TRBJ2-2, with D perhaps TRBD1 (5 bases). The V gene lost 6 bases and the J gene lost 7 bases, with 9 bases spanning the gap. From germline, CDR1 is PRHDT and CDR2 FYEKMQ (reference sequence). The CDR3 spans 12 residues. The CDR3 DNA reads as TGTGCCAGCAGTTCAGGGTACGGGGAGCTGTTTTTT. Protein: CASSSGYGELFF.

V and J are TRBV5-1 and TRBJ2-2, with 7 bases that match TRBD1. Trimming at V came to 2 bases and at J to 5 bases, leaving 0 bases not matched to a gene. The CDR3 extends over 13 amino acids. Germline CDR1 reads SGHRS; CDR2 reads YFSETQ. The CDR3 DNA reads TGCGCCAGCAGCTTACAGGGGACCGGGGAGCTGTTTTTT. As protein: CASSLQGTGELFF. Full variable domain (missing parts from reference TRBV5-1 and TRBJ2-2): KAGVTQTPRYLIKTRGQQVTLSCSPISGHRSVSWYQQTPGQGLQFLFEYFSETQRNKGNFPGRFSGRQFSNSRSEMNVSTLELGDSALYLCASSLQGTGELFFGEGSRLTVL.

The CDR3 sequence is CASSYGVALHF. CDR3 nucleotide sequence: TGTGCCAGCAGTTACGGAGTTGCCCTCCACTTT. The chain combines TRBV6-2 or TRBV6-3 with TRBJ1-6; D unresolved. This CDR3 has 11 residues. Germline lookup yields CDR1 MNHEY and CDR2 SVGEGT. Trimming removed 2 bases at V and 14 bases at J, with 7 bases between.

The sample holds a few counts of this clone. This chain joins TRBV6-4 and TRBJ2-3; 9 bases fit TRBD2. V shed 5 bases and J 7 bases; nucleotides not matched to a gene: 16. Germline V lookup: CDR1 MRHNA, CDR2 SNTAGT. The CDR3 is 17 amino acids. CDR3 protein: CASSSSPGSGSVHTQYF. The CDR3 nucleotides read TGTGCCAGCAGTTCTTCACCTGGTAGCGGGAGTGTTCATACGCAGTATTTT.

This clone was picked up one time. The chain employs TRBV9 and TRBJ2-1, with 7 bases identical to TRBD2. The CDR3 loop spans 15 amino acids. J gave up 5 bases and V 4 bases, and 9 bases lay outside the gene matches. Germline loops: CDR1 SGDLS, CDR2 YYNGEE. The CDR3 DNA follows: TGTGCCAGCAGCTCAAGCGGGACCAGAAACAATGAGCAGTTCTTC. Translating gives CASSSSGTRNNEQFF.

The genes are TRBV2 and TRBJ1-3, with D perhaps TRBD1 (5 bases). This CDR3 has 13 amino acids. V gave up 8 bases and J gave up 8 bases, with 16 bases separating them. Germline V gives CDR1 SNHLY, CDR2 FYNNEI. DNA for the CDR3: TGTGCCAGCCCAAAGTACCCAGGGCACACCATATATTTT. As protein: CASPKYPGHTIYF.

The CDR3 is CASKVGQGTEAFF. CDR3 coding DNA: TGTGCCAGCAAGGTCGGACAGGGCACTGAAGCTTTCTTT. The chain carries TRBV25-1 and TRBJ1-1; TRBD1 aligns across 8 bases. Germline lookup yields CDR1 MGHDK and CDR2 SYGVNS. CDR3 size: 13 residues. Unmatched junction bases numbered 5, after V lost 7 bases and J lost 4 bases.

The V call is TRBV30, the J call TRBJ1-1; D not certain. Trimming cost V 0 bases and J 0 bases, with 14 bases left between them. The CDR3 length is 16 residues. Germline CDR1 reads GTSNPN; CDR2 reads SVGIG (reference sequence). CDR3 amino acids: CAWSVLRLPLNTEAFF. CDR3 DNA sequence: TGTGCCTGGAGTGTACTCAGGTTACCGCTGAACACTGAAGCTTTCTTT.

This clone appeared a few times. The chain joins TRBV18 to TRBJ2-1; 7 bases align to TRBD1. J gave up 3 bases and V 2 bases, and 1 base lay outside the gene matches. Germline V gene data show CDR1 as KGHSH and CDR2 as LQKENI. The length of the CDR3 is 14 residues. CDR3 sequence reads: CASSPGTVYNEQFF. The CDR3 DNA is TGTGCCAGCTCACCAGGGACAGTCTACAATGAGCAGTTCTTC.

This clone was detected a few times. This chain links TRBV6-5 with TRBJ1-1; 8 bases agree with TRBD1. Germline assignment: CDR1 MNHEY and CDR2 SVGAGI. Germline trimming cut 5 bases from V and 6 bases from J; bases unmatched to any gene: 5. This CDR3 is built from 13 residues. The DNA for the CDR3 is TGTGCCAGCAGTCTAGCAGGGGGCGCTGAAGCTTTCTTT. This encodes CASSLAGGAEAFF.

The chain uses TRBV5-1 and TRBJ1-2, with TRBD1 identical over 11 bases. This CDR3 spans 14 amino acids. V shed 6 bases and J 7 bases; nucleotides not matched to a gene: 8. The germline CDR1 and CDR2 sequences are SGHRS and YFSETQ. CDR3 sequence reads: CASTDRGPEVGYTF. The CDR3 bases are TGCGCCAGCACGGACAGGGGGCCCGAGGTTGGCTACACCTTC. The full variable domain, completed using reference TRBV5-1 and TRBJ1-2, is KAGVTQTPRYLIKTRGQQVTLSCSPISGHRSVSWYQQTPGQGLQFLFEYFSETQRNKGNFPGRFSGRQFSNSRSEMNVSTLELGDSALYLCASTDRGPEVGYTFGSGTRLTVV.

V usage is TRBV6-2 or TRBV6-3 and J usage is TRBJ1-3, with a weak D call TRBD1 (5 bases). From germline, CDR1 is MNHEY and CDR2 SVGEGT. V was clipped by 4 bases and J by 2 bases, with 6 bases between them. This CDR3 comprises 13 residues. CDR3 amino acids: CASSSGPGNTIYF. Written as DNA, the CDR3 is TGTGCCAGCAGTTCAGGGCCTGGAAACACCATATATTTT.

The V and J genes are TRBV6-1 and TRBJ1-2; the match to TRBD1 covers 10 bases. The CDR3 extends over 15 amino acids. The germline gives CDR1 MNHNS, CDR2 SASEGT. Trimming took 3 bases from V and 8 from J; bases not matched to a gene: 9. For the CDR3, the DNA is TGTGCCAGCAGTGAGCAGGGACAGGGGCATTTAGGCTACACCTTC. Translation gives CASSEQGQGHLGYTF.

The V call is TRBV20-1, the J call TRBJ1-2; 7 bases agree with TRBD1. There are 11 residues in the CDR3. Germline V gives CDR1 DFQATT, CDR2 SNEGSKA (reference sequence). Trimming at V came to 6 bases and at J to 7 bases, leaving 5 bases not matched to a gene. CDR3 DNA sequence: TGCAGTGCAGGGGGCGACTCTGGCTACACCTTC. The encoded protein is CSAGGDSGYTF.

The chain combines TRBV19 with TRBJ1-1; 7 bases agree with TRBD1. Looked up from germline, CDR1 is LNHDA and CDR2 is SQIVND (reference sequence). This CDR3 spans 16 amino acids. J lost 8 bases, V lost 6 bases, and 18 bases had no gene match. The CDR3 loop reads CASRTGQTPTGGEAFF. As DNA, the CDR3 is TGTGCCAGTAGAACGGGACAGACCCCCACCGGAGGGGAAGCTTTCTTT. Full variable domain (missing parts from reference TRBV19 and TRBJ1-1): DGGITQSPKYLFRKEGQNVTLSCEQNLNHDAMYWYRQDPGQGLRLIYYSQIVNDFQKGDIAEGYSVSREKKESFPLTVTSAQKNPTAFYLCASRTGQTPTGGEAFFGQGTRLTVV.

The CDR3 sequence: CASSLDYSYNEQFF. Written as DNA, the CDR3 is TGTGCCAGCAGCCTCGACTACTCCTACAATGAGCAGTTCTTC. The chain recombines TRBV11-2 with TRBJ2-1, with a tentative D call TRBD2 (5 bases). Germline CDR1 SGHAT, CDR2 FQNNGV. The CDR3 contains 14 residues. V gave up 5 bases and J gave up 0 bases, with 8 bases separating them.

The DNA of the CDR3 is TGCGCCAGCAGCCAATACGGACAGGACTACGAGCAGTACTTC. Protein product: CASSQYGQDYEQYF. The chain has TRBV4-1 and TRBJ2-7; 7 nucleotides line up with TRBD1. Germline-derived CDR1 and CDR2 are MGHRA and YSYEKL. The junction had 4 bases not matched to a gene; V was cut back by 2 bases and J by 3 bases. The CDR3 has 14 residues.

Worth noting for this clone: The same CDR3 can be traced to other DNA sequences in this sample. The chain joins TRBV5-1 to TRBJ1-1, with D hard to call. The ends were cut back, 0 bases at V and 0 bases at J, with 6 bases in the middle. From germline, CDR1 is SGHRS and CDR2 YFSETQ. CDR3 length equals 14 residues. CDR3 nucleotide sequence: TGCGCCAGCAGCTTGGGAGGGATGAACACTGAAGCTTTCTTT. Its protein is CASSLGGMNTEAFF.

The J gene is TRBJ2-2, the V gene TRBV11-3; TRBD1 agrees at 8 bases. CDR1 and CDR2 from the germline V gene are SGHNT and YENEEA. There are 15 residues in the CDR3. With 5 bases clipped from V and 4 bases from J, the junction kept 6 bases outside the gene matches. CDR3 in DNA: TGTGCCAGCAGCGCCGGACAGGGCGCCACCGGGGAGCTGTTTTTT. The encoded protein is CASSAGQGATGELFF.

This clone has just one count. The chain has TRBV3-1 (or the pseudogene TRBV3-2) and TRBJ2-1; 10 bases are shared with TRBD2. V was clipped by 0 bases and J by 4 bases; unmatched bases: 6. The germline gives CDR1 LGHDT, CDR2 YNNKEL (reference sequence). The CDR3 is 17 residues long. CDR3 DNA: TGTGCCAGCAGCCAAGAGGGTCCAGCGGGGGGGTACAATGAGCAGTTCTTC. Its protein is CASSQEGPAGGYNEQFF.

The J gene is TRBJ2-1, the V gene TRBV4-3; 11 bases line up with TRBD2. The CDR3 consists of 18 residues. Looked up from germline, CDR1 is LGHNA and CDR2 is YSLEER. V was pared by 2 bases and J by 7 bases, with 13 bases of the junction left unmatched. DNA of the CDR3: TGCGCCAGCAGCCAAACCCTACTAGCGGGGGTGCTGAGGAATGAGCAGTTCTTC. Amino acid sequence: CASSQTLLAGVLRNEQFF.

This sequence joins TRBV4-1 and TRBJ2-2; 8 bases line up with TRBD1. The junction had 16 bases not matched to a gene; V was cut back by 2 bases and J by 5 bases. From germline, CDR1 is MGHRA and CDR2 YSYEKL. CDR3 length: 19 amino acids. The CDR3 nucleotides are TGCGCCAGCAGCCAAAGAGGAGGATGGCAGGGGGCTCTAACCGGGGAGCTGTTTTTT. This gives the protein CASSQRGGWQGALTGELFF.

The chain carries TRBV4-1 and TRBJ1-1, with 7 bases fitting TRBD1. CDR3 length: 21 amino acids. Germline values: CDR1 MGHRA, CDR2 YSYEKL. V shed 0 bases and J 4 bases; nucleotides not matched to a gene: 23. CDR3 sequence: CASSQDVRGRSPRNRGTEAFF. In nucleotides, the CDR3 is TGCGCCAGCAGCCAAGATGTGAGGGGGCGTAGTCCCCGGAATAGAGGCACTGAAGCTTTCTTT.